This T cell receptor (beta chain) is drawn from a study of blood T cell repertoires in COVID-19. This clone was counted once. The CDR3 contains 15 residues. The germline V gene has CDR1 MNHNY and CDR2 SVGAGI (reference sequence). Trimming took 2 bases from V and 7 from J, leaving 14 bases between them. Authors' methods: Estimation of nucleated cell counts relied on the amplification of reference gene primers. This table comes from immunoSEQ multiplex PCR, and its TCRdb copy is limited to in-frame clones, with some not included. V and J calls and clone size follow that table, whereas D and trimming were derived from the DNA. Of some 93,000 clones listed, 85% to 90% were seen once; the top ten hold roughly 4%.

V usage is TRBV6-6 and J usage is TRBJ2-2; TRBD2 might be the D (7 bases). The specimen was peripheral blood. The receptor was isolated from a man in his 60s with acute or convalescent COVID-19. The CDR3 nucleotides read TGTGCCAGCAGTTACGGGAACAGGGAGGGCGGGGAGCTGTTTTTT. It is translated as CASSYGNREGGELFF.